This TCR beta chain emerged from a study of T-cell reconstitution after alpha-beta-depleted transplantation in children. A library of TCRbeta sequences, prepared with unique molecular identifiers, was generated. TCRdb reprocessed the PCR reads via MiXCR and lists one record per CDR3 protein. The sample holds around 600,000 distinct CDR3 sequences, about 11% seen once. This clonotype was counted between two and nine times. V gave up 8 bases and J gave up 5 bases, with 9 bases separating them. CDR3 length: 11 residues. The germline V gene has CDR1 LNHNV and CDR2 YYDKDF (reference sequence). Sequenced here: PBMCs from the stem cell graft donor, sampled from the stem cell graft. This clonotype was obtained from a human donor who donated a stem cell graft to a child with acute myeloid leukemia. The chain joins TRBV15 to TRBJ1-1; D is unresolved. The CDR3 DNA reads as TGTGCCACCGCTCTGGGAACTGAAGCTTTCTTT. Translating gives CATALGTEAFF.